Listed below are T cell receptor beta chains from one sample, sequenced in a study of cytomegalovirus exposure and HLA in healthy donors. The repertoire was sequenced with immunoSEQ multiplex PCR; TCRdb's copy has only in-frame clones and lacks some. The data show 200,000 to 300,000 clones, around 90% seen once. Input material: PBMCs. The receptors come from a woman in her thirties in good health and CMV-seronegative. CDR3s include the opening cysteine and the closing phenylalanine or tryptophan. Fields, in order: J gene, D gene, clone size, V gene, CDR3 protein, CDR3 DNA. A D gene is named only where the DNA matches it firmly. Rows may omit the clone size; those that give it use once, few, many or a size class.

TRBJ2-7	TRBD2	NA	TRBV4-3	CASSQDRKREASYEQYF	TGCGCCAGCAGCCAAGATCGGAAGCGGGAGGCCTCCTACGAGCAGTACTTC
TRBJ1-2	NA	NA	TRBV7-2	CASSSNRAGYTF	TGTGCCAGCAGCTCGAACAGGGCTGGCTACACCTTC
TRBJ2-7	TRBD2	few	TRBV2	CASSAGLAGVVGYEQYF	TGTGCCAGCTCGGCGGGACTAGCGGGAGTGGTTGGCTACGAGCAGTACTTC
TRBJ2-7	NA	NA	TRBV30	CAWSQGSSYEQYF	TGTGCCTGGAGTCAGGGGTCTTCCTACGAGCAGTACTTC
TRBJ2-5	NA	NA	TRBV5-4	CATRKKRKNQETQYF	TGTGCCACCAGAAAGAAGAGGAAAAATCAAGAGACCCAGTACTTC
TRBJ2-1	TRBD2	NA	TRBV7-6	CASSLGTSGPISYNEQFF	TGTGCCAGCAGCTTAGGGACTAGCGGGCCCATCTCCTACAATGAGCAGTTCTTC
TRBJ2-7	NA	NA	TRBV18	CASSPQAGIEQYF	TGTGCCAGCTCACCACAGGCGGGGATCGAGCAGTACTTC
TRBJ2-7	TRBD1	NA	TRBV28	CASSSGTGALYEQYF	TGTGCCAGCAGCTCCGGGACAGGGGCGCTTTACGAGCAGTACTTC
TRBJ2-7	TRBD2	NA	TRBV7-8	CASSSGTKHYEQYF	TGTGCCAGCAGCTCCGGGACTAAACACTACGAGCAGTACTTC
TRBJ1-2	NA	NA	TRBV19	CASSRARGGNGYTF	TGTGCCAGTAGTAGGGCCCGCGGGGGCAATGGCTACACCTTC
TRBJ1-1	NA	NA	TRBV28	CASSPTAWTEAFF	TGTGCCAGCAGTCCTACGGCGTGGACTGAAGCTTTCTTT
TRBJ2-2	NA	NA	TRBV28	CASIGTTTGELFF	TGTGCCAGCATCGGGACCACCACCGGGGAGCTGTTTTTT
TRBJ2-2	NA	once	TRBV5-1	CASSLLEFRGARQSPYTGELFF	TGCGCCAGCAGCTTGTTGGAATTTCGGGGGGCCCGCCAATCCCCCTACACCGGGGAGCTGTTTTTT
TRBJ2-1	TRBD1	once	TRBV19	CASSTKRDRSAKEQFF	TGTGCCAGTAGTACAAAACGGGACAGGTCCGCTAAGGAGCAGTTCTTC
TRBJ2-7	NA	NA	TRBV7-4	CASSLGKSASGVSSYEQYF	TGTGCCAGCAGCTTAGGTAAATCGGCTTCGGGGGTGAGCTCCTACGAGCAGTACTTC
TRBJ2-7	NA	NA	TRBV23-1	CASTIQIRLSEQYF	TGCGCCAGCACCATACAAATCAGGCTCTCCGAGCAGTACTTC
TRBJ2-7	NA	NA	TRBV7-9	CASSSDMFYEQYF	TGTGCCAGCAGCTCAGACATGTTCTACGAGCAGTACTTC
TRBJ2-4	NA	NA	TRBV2	CASSEKELAKNIQYF	TGTGCCAGCAGTGAAAAGGAACTAGCCAAAAACATTCAGTACTTC
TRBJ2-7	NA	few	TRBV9	CASSVGSGSTYEQYF	TGTGCCAGCAGCGTAGGGTCAGGCTCTACCTACGAGCAGTACTTC
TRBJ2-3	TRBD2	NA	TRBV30	CAWSVLGGRAADTQYF	TGTGCCTGGAGTGTACTGGGCGGGAGGGCTGCAGATACGCAGTATTTT
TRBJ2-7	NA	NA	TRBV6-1	CASSGQGGFREQYF	TGTGCCAGCAGTGGGCAGGGAGGATTTCGCGAGCAGTACTTC
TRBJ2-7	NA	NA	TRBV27	CASSQGPYPHEQYF	TGTGCCAGCAGTCAGGGCCCGTACCCCCACGAGCAGTACTTC
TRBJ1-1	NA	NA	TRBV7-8	CASSLVKGSEAFF	TGTGCCAGCAGCTTAGTGAAGGGTTCTGAAGCTTTCTTT
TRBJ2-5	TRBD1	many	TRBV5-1	CASSEGQGAGETQYF	TGCGCCAGCAGCGAGGGACAGGGGGCCGGGGAGACCCAGTACTTC
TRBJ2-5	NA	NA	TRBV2	CARTEVQETQYF	TGTGCCAGGACGGAGGTACAAGAGACCCAGTACTTC
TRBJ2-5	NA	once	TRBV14	CASSQGGTQYF	TGTGCCAGCAGCCAGGGTGGGACCCAGTACTTC
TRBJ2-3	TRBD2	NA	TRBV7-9	CASSPLAGGGNTQYF	TGTGCCAGCAGCCCTCTAGCGGGAGGCGGGAATACGCAGTATTTT
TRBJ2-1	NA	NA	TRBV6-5	CASSYFFGARVNEQFF	TGTGCCAGCAGTTACTTTTTCGGGGCAAGGGTCAATGAGCAGTTCTTC
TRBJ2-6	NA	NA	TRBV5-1	CASSTESGANVLTF	TGCGCCAGCAGCACGGAGTCTGGGGCCAACGTCCTGACTTTC
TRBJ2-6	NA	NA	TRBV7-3	CASSLTGSGANVLTF	TGTGCCAGCAGCTTAACAGGGTCTGGGGCCAACGTCCTGACTTTC
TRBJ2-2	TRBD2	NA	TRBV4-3	CASSQGASGSSGELFF	TGCGCCAGCAGCCAAGGGGCTAGCGGGAGTTCCGGGGAGCTGTTTTTT
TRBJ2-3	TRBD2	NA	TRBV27	CASSPAGTRDTDTQYF	TGTGCCAGCAGTCCCGCCGGGACTAGAGACACAGATACGCAGTATTTT
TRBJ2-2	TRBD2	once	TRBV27	CASSLWTSGNTGELFF	TGTGCCAGCAGTTTATGGACTAGCGGGAACACCGGGGAGCTGTTTTTT
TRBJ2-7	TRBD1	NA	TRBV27	CASSFLTGGPNYEQYF	TGTGCCAGCAGTTTTCTGACAGGGGGACCTAACTACGAGCAGTACTTC
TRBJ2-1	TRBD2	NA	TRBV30	CAWISSGGSNEQFF	TGTGCCTGGATATCCAGCGGGGGATCCAATGAGCAGTTCTTC
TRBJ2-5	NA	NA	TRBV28	CASSSGVRGRIQETQYF	TGTGCCAGCAGTTCCGGGGTACGAGGGAGGATTCAAGAGACCCAGTACTTC
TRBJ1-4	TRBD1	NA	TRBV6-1	CASSAQTGTGEKLFF	TGTGCCAGCAGTGCCCAGACAGGGACGGGGGAAAAACTGTTTTTT
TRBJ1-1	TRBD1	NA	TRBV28	CASSTPGQNLNEAFF	TGTGCCAGCAGTACCCCGGGACAGAACCTAAATGAAGCTTTCTTT
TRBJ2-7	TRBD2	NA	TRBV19	CASSTGTSTEQYF	TGTGCCAGTAGTACGGGGACTAGCACCGAGCAGTACTTC
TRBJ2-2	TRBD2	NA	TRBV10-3	CAISESRRGSETGELFF	TGTGCCATCAGTGAGTCGAGGCGCGGGAGCGAAACCGGGGAGCTGTTTTTT
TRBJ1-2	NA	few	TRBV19	CASSIALDSRHTF	TGTGCCAGTAGTATAGCCCTCGACAGCCGGCACACCTTC
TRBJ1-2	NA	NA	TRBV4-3	CASSPQGANYGYTF	TGCGCCAGCAGCCCCCAGGGTGCCAACTATGGCTACACCTTC
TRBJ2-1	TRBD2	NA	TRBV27	CASSLFASGSSYNEQFF	TGTGCCAGCAGTTTATTCGCTAGCGGGAGCTCCTACAATGAGCAGTTCTTC
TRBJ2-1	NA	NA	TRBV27	CASTTRGVPYNEQFF	TGTGCCAGCACCACGAGGGGGGTCCCCTACAATGAGCAGTTCTTC
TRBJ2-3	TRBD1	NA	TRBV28	CAHSSTGVSTDTQYF	TGTGCCCACTCGTCGACAGGGGTCTCGACAGATACGCAGTATTTT
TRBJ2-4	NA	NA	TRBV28	CASSRGEGAKNIQYF	TGTGCCAGCAGCCGTGGGGAAGGAGCCAAAAACATTCAGTACTTC
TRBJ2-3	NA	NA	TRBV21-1	CASPEKGLPGTDTQYF	TGTGCCAGCCCTGAAAAGGGACTCCCAGGCACAGATACGCAGTATTTT
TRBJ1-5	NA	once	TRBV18	CASSTIPPVAGQPQHF	TGTGCCAGCTCAACTATCCCGCCAGTCGCGGGTCAGCCCCAGCATTTT
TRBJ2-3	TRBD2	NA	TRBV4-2	CASSPLAAQFTDTQYF	TGTGCCAGCAGTCCCCTAGCGGCACAGTTCACAGATACGCAGTATTTT
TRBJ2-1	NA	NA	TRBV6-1	CASTGSSYNEQFF	TGTGCCAGCACAGGGAGCTCCTACAATGAGCAGTTCTTC
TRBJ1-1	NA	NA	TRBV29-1	CSAFGAGWGDTEAFF	TGCAGCGCCTTCGGGGCAGGGTGGGGGGACACTGAAGCTTTCTTT